This T cell receptor (beta chain) was recovered during a study of blood T cell repertoires in COVID-19. Enrolled during active infection, Seattle patients were then followed longitudinally. In the original workflow: Nucleated cell number was recorded as an estimate derived from reference gene primer amplification. Profiled with immunoSEQ multiplex PCR; TCRdb holds only in-frame clones, not every one. V, J and clone size are taken as reported in that table, and D and trimming were inferred from the DNA itself. The sample carries more than 250,000 clones, around 89% recorded once. V dropped 5 bases and J dropped 6; count of bases not matched to a gene: 6. Germline CDR1 is SGHVS and CDR2 is FQNEAQ. The CDR3 consists of 14 residues.

The receptor comes from a woman aged 45-59 years with COVID-19, enrolled during active disease. The chain recombines TRBV7-8 with TRBJ2-2; 7 nucleotides line up with TRBD2. The sample consisted of peripheral blood. CDR3 sequence: CASSPSGLPGELFF. DNA of the CDR3: TGTGCCAGCAGCCCTAGCGGTTTGCCCGGGGAGCTGTTTTTT.